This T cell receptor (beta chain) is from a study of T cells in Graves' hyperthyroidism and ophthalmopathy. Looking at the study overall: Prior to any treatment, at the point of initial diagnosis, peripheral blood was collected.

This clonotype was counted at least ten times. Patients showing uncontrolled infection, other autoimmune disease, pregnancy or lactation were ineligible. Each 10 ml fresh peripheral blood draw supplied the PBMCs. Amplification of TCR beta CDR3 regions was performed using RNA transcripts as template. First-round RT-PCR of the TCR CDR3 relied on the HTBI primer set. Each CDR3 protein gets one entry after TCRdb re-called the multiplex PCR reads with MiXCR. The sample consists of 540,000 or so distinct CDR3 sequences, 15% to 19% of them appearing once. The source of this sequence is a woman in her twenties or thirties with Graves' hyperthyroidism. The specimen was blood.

CDR3 loop: CASSPQDSLHTGELFF. Here the CDR3 DNA reads TGTGCCAGCTCACCCCAGGACAGCCTCCACACCGGGGAGCTGTTTTTT. The chain employs TRBV18 and TRBJ2-2, with D possibly matching TRBD1 (6 bases). The V end was cut by 3 bases, the J end by 3 bases, with 14 bases between. This CDR3 is built from 16 residues. Germline V gene sequence: CDR1 KGHSH, CDR2 LQKENI. Complete variable domain (other parts from reference TRBV18 and TRBJ2-2): NAGVMQNPRHLVRRRGQEARLRCSPMKGHSHVYWYRQLPEEGLKFMVYLQKENIIDESGMPKERFSAEFPKEGPSILRIQQVVRGDSAAYFCASSPQDSLHTGELFFGEGSRLTVL.